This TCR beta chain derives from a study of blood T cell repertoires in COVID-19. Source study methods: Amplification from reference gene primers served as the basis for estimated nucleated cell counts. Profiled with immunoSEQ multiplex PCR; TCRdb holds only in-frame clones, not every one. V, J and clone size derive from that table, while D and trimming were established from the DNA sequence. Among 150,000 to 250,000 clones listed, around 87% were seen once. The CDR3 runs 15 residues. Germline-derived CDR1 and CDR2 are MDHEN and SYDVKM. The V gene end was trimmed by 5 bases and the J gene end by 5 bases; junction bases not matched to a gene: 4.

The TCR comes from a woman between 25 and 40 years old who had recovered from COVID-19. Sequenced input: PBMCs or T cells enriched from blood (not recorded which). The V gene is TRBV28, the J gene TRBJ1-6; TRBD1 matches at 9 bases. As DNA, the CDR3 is TGTGCCAGCAGTGGACAGGGGTTGAATAATTCACCCCTCCACTTT. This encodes CASSGQGLNNSPLHF.